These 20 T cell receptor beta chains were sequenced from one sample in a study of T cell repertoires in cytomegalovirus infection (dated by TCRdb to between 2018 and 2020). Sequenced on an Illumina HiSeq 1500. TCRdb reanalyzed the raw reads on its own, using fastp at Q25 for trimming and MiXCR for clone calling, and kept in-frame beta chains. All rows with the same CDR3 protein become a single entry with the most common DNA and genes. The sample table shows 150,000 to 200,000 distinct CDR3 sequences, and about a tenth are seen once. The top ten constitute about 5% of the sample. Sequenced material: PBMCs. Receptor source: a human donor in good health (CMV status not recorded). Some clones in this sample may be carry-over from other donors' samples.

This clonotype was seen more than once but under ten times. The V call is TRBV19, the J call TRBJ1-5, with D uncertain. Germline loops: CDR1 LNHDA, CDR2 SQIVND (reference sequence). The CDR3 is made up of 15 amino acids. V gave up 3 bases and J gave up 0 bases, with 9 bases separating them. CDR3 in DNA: TGTGCCAGTAGTATGCTGAGAAATAGCAATCAGCCCCAGCATTTT. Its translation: CASSMLRNSNQPQHF.

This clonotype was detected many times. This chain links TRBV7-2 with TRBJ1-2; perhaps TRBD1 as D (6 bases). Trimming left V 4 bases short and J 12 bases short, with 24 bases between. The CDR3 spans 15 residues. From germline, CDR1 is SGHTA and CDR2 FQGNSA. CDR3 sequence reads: CASSSRTGTIFPNTF. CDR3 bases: TGTGCCAGCAGCTCAAGAACCGGGACAATTTTTCCCAACACCTTC. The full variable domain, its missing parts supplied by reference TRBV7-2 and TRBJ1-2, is GAGVSQSPSNKVTEKGKDVELRCDPISGHTALYWYRQSLGQGLEFLIYFQGNSAPDKSGLPSDRFSAERTGGSVSTLTIQRTQQEDSAVYLCASSSRTGTIFPNTFGSGTRLTVV.

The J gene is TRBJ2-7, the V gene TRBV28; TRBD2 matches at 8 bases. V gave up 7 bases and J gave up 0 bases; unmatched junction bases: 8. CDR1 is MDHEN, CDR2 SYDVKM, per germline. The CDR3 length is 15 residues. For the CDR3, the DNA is TGTGCCAGCACCGGGGGGGATACCTACTCCTACGAGCAGTACTTC. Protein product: CASTGGDTYSYEQYF.

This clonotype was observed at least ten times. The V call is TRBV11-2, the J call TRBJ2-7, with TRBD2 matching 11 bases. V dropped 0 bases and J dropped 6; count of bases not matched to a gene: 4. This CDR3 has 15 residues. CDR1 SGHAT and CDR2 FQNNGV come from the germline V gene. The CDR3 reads CASSLELAGVSEQYF. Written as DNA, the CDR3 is TGTGCCAGCAGCTTAGAACTAGCGGGAGTTTCCGAGCAGTACTTC.

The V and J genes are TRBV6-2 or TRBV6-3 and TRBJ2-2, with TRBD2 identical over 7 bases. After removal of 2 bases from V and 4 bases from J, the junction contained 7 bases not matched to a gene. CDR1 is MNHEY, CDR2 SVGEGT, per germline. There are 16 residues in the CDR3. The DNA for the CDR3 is TGTGCCAGCAGTTACGGTTGGGGCGGGAGCACCGGGGAGCTGTTTTTT. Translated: CASSYGWGGSTGELFF.

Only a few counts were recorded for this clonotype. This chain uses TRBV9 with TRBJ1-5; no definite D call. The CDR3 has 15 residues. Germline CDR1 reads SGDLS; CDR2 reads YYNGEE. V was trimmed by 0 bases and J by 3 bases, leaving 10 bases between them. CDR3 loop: CASSVDTAFNQPQHF. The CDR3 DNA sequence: TGTGCCAGCAGCGTAGACACCGCCTTCAATCAGCCCCAGCATTTT.

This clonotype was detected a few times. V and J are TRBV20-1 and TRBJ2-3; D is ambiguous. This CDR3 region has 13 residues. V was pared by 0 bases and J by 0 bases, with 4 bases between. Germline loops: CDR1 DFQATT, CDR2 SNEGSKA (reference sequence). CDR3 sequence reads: CSARDLSTDTQYF. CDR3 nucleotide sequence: TGCAGTGCTAGAGATCTTAGCACAGATACGCAGTATTTT.

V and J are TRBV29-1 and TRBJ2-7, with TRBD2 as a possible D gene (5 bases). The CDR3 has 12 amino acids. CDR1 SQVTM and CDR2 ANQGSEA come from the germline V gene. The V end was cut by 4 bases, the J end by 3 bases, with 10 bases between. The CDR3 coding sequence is TGCAGCGTTGCCGGGATTAGCTACGAGCAGTACTTC. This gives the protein CSVAGISYEQYF.

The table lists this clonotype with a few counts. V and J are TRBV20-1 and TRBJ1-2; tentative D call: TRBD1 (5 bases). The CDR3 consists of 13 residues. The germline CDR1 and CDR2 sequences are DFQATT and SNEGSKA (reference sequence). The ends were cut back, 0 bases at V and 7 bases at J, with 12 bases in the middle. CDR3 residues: CSARDTQGGGYTF. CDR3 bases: TGCAGTGCTAGAGATACCCAGGGAGGTGGCTACACCTTC.

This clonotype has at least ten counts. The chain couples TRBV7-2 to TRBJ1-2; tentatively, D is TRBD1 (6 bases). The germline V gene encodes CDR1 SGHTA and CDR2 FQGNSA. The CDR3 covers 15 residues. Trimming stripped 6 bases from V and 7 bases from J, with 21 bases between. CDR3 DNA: TGTGCCAGCAGTCAGGGGTTGGTAGGGTTGAGTGGCTACACCTTC. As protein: CASSQGLVGLSGYTF.

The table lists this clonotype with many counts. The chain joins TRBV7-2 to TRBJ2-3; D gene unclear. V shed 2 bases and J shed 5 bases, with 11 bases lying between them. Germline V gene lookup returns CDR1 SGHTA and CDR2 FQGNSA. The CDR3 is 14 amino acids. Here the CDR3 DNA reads TGTGCCAGCAGCTTAACCCCCTGGGGAGATACGCAGTATTTT. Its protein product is CASSLTPWGDTQYF.

Here the CDR3 reads CATRIRAETDEKLFF. The CDR3 nucleotides read TGTGCCACCCGCATTCGGGCCGAGACGGACGAAAAACTGTTTTTT. This chain links TRBV19 with TRBJ1-4, with D uncertain. CDR1 is LNHDA, CDR2 SQIVND, per germline (reference sequence). The CDR3 spans 15 residues. Trimming left V 10 bases short and J 8 bases short, with 23 bases between.

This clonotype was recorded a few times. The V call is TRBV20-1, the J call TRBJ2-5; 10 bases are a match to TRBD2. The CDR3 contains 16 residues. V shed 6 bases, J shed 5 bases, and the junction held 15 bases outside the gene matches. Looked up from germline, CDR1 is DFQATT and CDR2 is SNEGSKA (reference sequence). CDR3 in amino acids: CSATPAASGGVETQYF. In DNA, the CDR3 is TGCAGTGCGACCCCAGCCGCTAGCGGGGGTGTGGAGACCCAGTACTTC.

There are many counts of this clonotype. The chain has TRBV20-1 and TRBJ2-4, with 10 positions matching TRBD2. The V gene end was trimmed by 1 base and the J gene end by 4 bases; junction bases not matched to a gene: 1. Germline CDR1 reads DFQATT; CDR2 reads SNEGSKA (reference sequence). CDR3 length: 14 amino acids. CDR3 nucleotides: TGCAGTGCTAGAGGGACTAGCGGAAAAAACATTCAGTACTTC. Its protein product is CSARGTSGKNIQYF.

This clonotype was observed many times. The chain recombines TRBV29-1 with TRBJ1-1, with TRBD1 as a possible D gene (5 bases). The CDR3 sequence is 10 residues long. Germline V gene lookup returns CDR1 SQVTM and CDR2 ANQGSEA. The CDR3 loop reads CRDGGTEAFF. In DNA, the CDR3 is TGCAGGGATGGGGGCACTGAAGCTTTCTTT.

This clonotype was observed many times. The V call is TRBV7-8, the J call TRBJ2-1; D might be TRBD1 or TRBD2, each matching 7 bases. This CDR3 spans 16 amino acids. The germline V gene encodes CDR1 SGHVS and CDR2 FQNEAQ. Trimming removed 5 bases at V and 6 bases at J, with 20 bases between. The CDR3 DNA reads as TGTGCCAGCAGCCACCTTGCAGGGGGGGCCGGCAATGAGCAGTTCTTC. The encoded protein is CASSHLAGGAGNEQFF.

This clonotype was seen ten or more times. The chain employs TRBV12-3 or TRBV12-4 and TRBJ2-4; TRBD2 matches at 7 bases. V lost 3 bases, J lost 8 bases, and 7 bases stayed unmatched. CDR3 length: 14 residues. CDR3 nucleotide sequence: TGTGCCAGCAGTTTTGGCGGGGGTGGGGACATTCAGTACTTC. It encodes CASSFGGGGDIQYF.

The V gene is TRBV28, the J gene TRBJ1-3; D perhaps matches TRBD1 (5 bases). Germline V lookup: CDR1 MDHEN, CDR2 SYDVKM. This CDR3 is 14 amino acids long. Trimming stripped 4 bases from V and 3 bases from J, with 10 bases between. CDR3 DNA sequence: TGTGCCAGCAGTTCCGGGGGAGTTGGAAACACCATATATTTT. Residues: CASSSGGVGNTIYF.

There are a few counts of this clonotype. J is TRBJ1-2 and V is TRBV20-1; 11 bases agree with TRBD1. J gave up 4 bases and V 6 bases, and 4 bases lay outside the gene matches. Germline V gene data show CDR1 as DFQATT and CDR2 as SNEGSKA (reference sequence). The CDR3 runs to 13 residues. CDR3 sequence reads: CSALGQGAYGYTF. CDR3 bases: TGCAGTGCGCTAGGACAGGGGGCCTATGGCTACACCTTC.

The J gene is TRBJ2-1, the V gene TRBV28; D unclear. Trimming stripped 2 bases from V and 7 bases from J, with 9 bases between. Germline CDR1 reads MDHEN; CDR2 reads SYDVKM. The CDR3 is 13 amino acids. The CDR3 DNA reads TGTGCCAGCAGTTTAGGTGTTTTAAATGAGCAGTTCTTC. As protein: CASSLGVLNEQFF.